A single T cell receptor beta chain is shown here with its context. The germline gives CDR1 ENHRY, CDR2 SYGVKD. The CDR3 totals 12 residues. V gave up 0 bases and J gave up 4 bases, with 3 bases separating them. The data are from a study of blood T cell repertoires in COVID-19. Repertoires were generated with immunoSEQ multiplex PCR, while TCRdb's copy carries only in-frame clones and drops some. Counted here are roughly 100,000 clones, more than 75% occurring once; the ten biggest clones make up 2.5% to 3.5%. The gene calls are TRBV10-3 and TRBJ2-5, with D unclear. This clonotype originated in a man aged 50-59 years with active or convalescent COVID-19. The sequenced sample consisted of peripheral blood. As DNA, the CDR3 is TGTGCCATCAGTGAGTCCGGAGAGACCCAGTACTTC. Its protein product is CAISESGETQYF.